These T cell receptor beta chains were read from a single sample in a study of early T cells in non-severe SARS-CoV-2 infection. One entry per CDR3 protein, called by TCRdb with MiXCR from the 5' RACE reads. Among 10,000 to 12,000 distinct CDR3 sequences listed, 4.8% were seen once. The sequencing input was whole blood. These receptors were obtained from an adult who was a healthcare worker with PCR-confirmed SARS-CoV-2 infection or an uninfected control (not recorded which). CDR3s include the opening cysteine and the closing phenylalanine or tryptophan. The D gene is left open where the match is weak. The size of a clone is reported for some rows only, either as once, few or many, or as a class for expanded clones.

j_gene	abundance	v_gene	d_gene	CDR3nt	CDR3aa
TRBJ2-2	many	TRBV5-1	-	TGCGCCAGCGGACAGACAAAGCCTAACACCGGGGAGCTGTTTTTT	CASGQTKPNTGELFF
TRBJ1-1	medium-sized	TRBV7-9	-	TGTGCCAGCATATTATGGGGGCCGGGAGGCGACACTGAAGCTTTCTTT	CASILWGPGGDTEAFF
TRBJ2-3	few	TRBV10-3	TRBD2	TGTGCCATCAGCTTTAGGACTAGCGTGGAAGATACGCAGTATTTT	CAISFRTSVEDTQYF
TRBJ2-7	medium-sized	TRBV5-1	-	TGCGCCAGCAGCTTGAGTTATGCAGGGGAATACGAGCAGTACTTC	CASSLSYAGEYEQYF
TRBJ1-1	many	TRBV25-1	-	TGTGCCAGCAGGGACAGCCTGAACACTGAAGCTTTCTTT	CASRDSLNTEAFF
TRBJ1-1	medium-sized	TRBV14	TRBD1	TGTGCCAGCAACCGACAGGGAAGGACTGAAGCTTTCTTT	CASNRQGRTEAFF
TRBJ1-5	medium-sized	TRBV27	-	TGTGCCAGCAGTTTTCTCGGGGGCGCGGCTCAGCCCCAGCATTTT	CASSFLGGAAQPQHF
TRBJ2-1	large	TRBV2	-	TGTGCCAGCAGTGAAATCGGGTCCTACAATGAGCAGTTCTTC	CASSEIGSYNEQFF
TRBJ2-3	many	TRBV5-1	-	TGCGCCAGCAGCTTGGCCCGGGCTGGCGGCACAGATACGCAGTATTTT	CASSLARAGGTDTQYF
TRBJ1-2	many	TRBV7-2	-	TGTGCCAGCAGCTTAATGTCGGGGCGCGACTATGGCTACACCTTC	CASSLMSGRDYGYTF
TRBJ2-2	few	TRBV19	-	TGTGCCAGTAGTATAGCCACCGGCAAGGGCGGGGAGCTGTTTTTT	CASSIATGKGGELFF
TRBJ2-1	many	TRBV4-1	TRBD1	TGCGCCAGCAGCCCCCTTGATCTCGTCCCCAGGGGGTACAATGAGCAGTTCTTC	CASSPLDLVPRGYNEQFF
TRBJ2-2	many	TRBV11-2	-	TGTGCCAGCAGCTCCCAGGGTTGGAACACCGGGGAGCTGTTTTTT	CASSSQGWNTGELFF
TRBJ2-7	few	TRBV6-6	TRBD2	TGTGCCAGCAGTCATGGGACTAGCGGGGTGGCTTTTTACGAGCAGTACTTC	CASSHGTSGVAFYEQYF
TRBJ2-1	few	TRBV7-8	-	TGTGCCAGCAGCTTAGACAGAACGGGTGAGCAGTTCTTC	CASSLDRTGEQFF
TRBJ1-4	-	TRBV20-1	TRBD1	TGCAGTTCCCGGGACAGGACTGAAAAACTGTTTTTT	CSSRDRTEKLFF
TRBJ2-4	-	TRBV20-1	-	TGCAGTGCTAGCGTAGGGCGGTGGGGCATTCAGTACTTC	CSASVGRWGIQYF
TRBJ2-7	-	TRBV27	-	TGTGCCAGCAGTTTAAGAGAGGAGAACTACGAGCAGTACTTC	CASSLREENYEQYF
TRBJ1-5	many	TRBV5-1	TRBD1	TGCGCCAGCAGCTTGGGACAGGGGAGTCAGCCCCAGCATTTT	CASSLGQGSQPQHF
TRBJ2-3	few	TRBV2	-	TGTGCCAGCAGTGAGACCGGGGATACAGATACGCAGTATTTT	CASSETGDTDTQYF
TRBJ2-1	many	TRBV11-1	-	TGTGCCAGCAGCCGCCGACAGAACTCCTACAATGAGCAGTTCTTC	CASSRRQNSYNEQFF
TRBJ1-3	many	TRBV14	-	TGTGCCAGCAGCCAAGGCGCTTCAGGAGGAAACACCATATATTTT	CASSQGASGGNTIYF
TRBJ2-1	many	TRBV7-9	TRBD2	TGTGCCAGCAGCGCTAACCTAGCGGGGGGCCCTGAGCAGTTCTTC	CASSANLAGGPEQFF
TRBJ1-4	many	TRBV12-3/TRBV12-4	-	TGTGCCAGCAGCCCCGGGAACCGAAATGAAAAACTGTTTTTT	CASSPGNRNEKLFF
TRBJ2-3	once	TRBV14	TRBD1	TGTGCCAACAGCCACAGACAGGGGCGGGCAGATACGCAGTATTTT	CANSHRQGRADTQYF
TRBJ2-6	medium-sized	TRBV2	-	TGTGCCAGCAGTCGGGACACGCGTGGCTCTGGAGCCAACGTCCTGACTTTC	CASSRDTRGSGANVLTF